The 21 T cell receptor beta chains presented below share a single source sample, sequenced in a study of cytomegalovirus exposure and HLA in healthy donors. A multiplex PCR was run with 60 Vbeta primers and 13 Jbeta primers. Sequencing used immunoSEQ multiplex PCR; TCRdb keeps in-frame clones, though not all of them. The table records some 200,000 clones, more than 75% of them present only once. Sequencing used PBMCs. All receptors come from a woman younger than 35 in good health and CMV-seronegative.

V is TRBV10-3 and J is TRBJ1-3; 7 bases are a match to TRBD1. CDR3 size: 17 residues. Losses at the gene ends were 0 bases for V and 4 bases for J; bases not matched to a gene: 9. CDR1 is ENHRY, CDR2 SYGVKD, per germline. The CDR3 protein is CAISESRGQGPGNTIYF. The CDR3 DNA reads as TGTGCCATCAGTGAGTCGAGGGGGCAGGGACCGGGAAACACCATATATTTT.

This clone was recorded only once. The chain joins TRBV6-1 to TRBJ1-1, with D tentatively TRBD1 (6 bases). V was pared by 2 bases and J by 1 base, with 11 bases between. Germline V gene lookup returns CDR1 MNHNS and CDR2 SASEGT. This CDR3 is built from 15 residues. The CDR3 sequence: CASSEQGFANTEAFF. The CDR3 nucleotides read TGTGCCAGCAGTGAACAGGGGTTTGCGAACACTGAAGCTTTCTTT.

V gene TRBV7-9 combines with J gene TRBJ2-7, with D tentatively TRBD1 (5 bases). The CDR3 is 13 amino acids. Germline V CDR1 and CDR2: SEHNR, FQNEAQ (reference sequence). The germline V and J ends were trimmed by 3 bases and 5 bases, with 11 bases remaining between them. CDR3 bases: TGTGCCAGCAGCTTCGTAGGGGAAGACGAGCAGTACTTC. It translates to CASSFVGEDEQYF.

This chain uses TRBV9 with TRBJ2-5, with 8 nucleotides matching TRBD2. Germline assignment: CDR1 SGDLS and CDR2 YYNGEE. CDR3 length equals 15 residues. With V trimmed by 6 bases and J by 0 bases, 7 bases remained unmatched. In DNA form, the CDR3 reads TGTGCCAGCACCTATAGCGGGAATTACCAAGAGACCCAGTACTTC. This encodes CASTYSGNYQETQYF.

This chain joins TRBV4-1 and TRBJ2-7; D perhaps matches TRBD2 (6 bases). Trimming shortened V by 1 base and J by 3 bases, and 13 bases separated the two germline ends. This CDR3 comprises 15 residues. Germline loops: CDR1 MGHRA, CDR2 YSYEKL. The CDR3 region has the DNA TGCGCCAGCAGCCAAGTGGAGGGTCGAGTCTACGAGCAGTACTTC. Its translation is CASSQVEGRVYEQYF.

The V gene is TRBV30, the J gene TRBJ2-1; D perhaps matches TRBD2 (6 bases). The CDR3 sequence is 15 residues long. V was trimmed by 5 bases and J by 0 bases, leaving 14 bases between them. Germline V lookup: CDR1 GTSNPN, CDR2 SVGIG (reference sequence). The DNA of the CDR3 is TGTGCCTGGTGCAGCGGGCAGAGCTCCTACAATGAGCAGTTCTTC. Its protein is CAWCSGQSSYNEQFF.

The chain employs TRBV18 and TRBJ1-6, with 7 nucleotides matching TRBD1. V dropped 6 bases and J dropped 10; count of bases not matched to a gene: 12. The CDR3 totals 15 residues. Looked up from germline, CDR1 is KGHSH and CDR2 is LQKENI. The CDR3 sequence is CASSLRTQGDSPLHF. In DNA form, the CDR3 reads TGTGCCAGCTCCCTCCGAACGCAGGGGGACTCACCCCTCCACTTT.

This chain joins TRBV4-2 and TRBJ2-5, with TRBD1 matching over 9 bases. Germline loops: CDR1 LGHNA, CDR2 YNFKEQ. With 4 bases clipped from V and 3 bases from J, the junction kept 3 bases outside the gene matches. The CDR3 covers 14 residues. DNA for the CDR3: TGTGCCAGCAGCCGAGACAGGGGGAAAGAGACCCAGTACTTC. Protein product: CASSRDRGKETQYF.

This chain connects TRBV6-1 to TRBJ1-5; 7 positions match TRBD1. This CDR3 region has 15 residues. The trim removed 5 bases at V and 4 bases at J, leaving 8 bases unmatched. Germline assignment: CDR1 MNHNS and CDR2 SASEGT. CDR3 in amino acids: CASSRGPGQNQPQHF. DNA of the CDR3: TGTGCCAGCAGTCGAGGACCGGGACAGAATCAGCCCCAGCATTTT.

Remarks on this clone: Within the sample, other DNA sequences also encode this same CDR3. This sequence joins TRBV25-1 and TRBJ2-7; D is possibly TRBD2 (5 bases). V dropped 3 bases and J dropped 0 bases, with 9 bases sitting between them. The length of the CDR3 is 14 residues. Looked up from germline, CDR1 is MGHDK and CDR2 is SYGVNS. CDR3 DNA sequence: TGTGCCAGCAGTGAGATTGACTACTCCTACGAGCAGTACTTC. Translation: CASSEIDYSYEQYF.

This CDR3 reads CASSLEGWGGSYEQYF. In nucleotides, the CDR3 is TGCGCCAGCAGCTTGGAGGGCTGGGGGGGGTCCTACGAGCAGTACTTC. The rearrangement uses TRBV5-1 and TRBJ2-7; 7 bases map to TRBD2. CDR1 and CDR2 (germline): SGHRS, YFSETQ. The CDR3 is 16 residues long. Germline trimming cut 0 bases from V and 1 base from J; bases unmatched to any gene: 7. Full variable domain (remainder filled in from reference TRBV5-1 and TRBJ2-7): KAGVTQTPRYLIKTRGQQVTLSCSPISGHRSVSWYQQTPGQGLQFLFEYFSETQRNKGNFPGRFSGRQFSNSRSEMNVSTLELGDSALYLCASSLEGWGGSYEQYFGPGTRLTVT.

The DNA for the CDR3 is TGCGCCAGCAGCTCACAGGGGGCAGGGATCACAGATACGCAGTATTTT. Protein sequence: CASSSQGAGITDTQYF. The genes are TRBV5-1 and TRBJ2-3, with 9 bases matching TRBD1. The CDR3 runs to 16 residues. Germline V CDR1 and CDR2: SGHRS, YFSETQ. V was clipped by 3 bases and J by 2 bases; unmatched bases: 7.

The chain uses TRBV7-9 and TRBJ2-5; no definite D call. This CDR3 is built from 13 residues. The ends were cut back, 1 base at V and 5 bases at J, with 8 bases in the middle. Germline-derived CDR1 and CDR2 are SEHNR and FQNEAQ (reference sequence). CDR3 residues: CASSLDPQETQYF. Here the CDR3 DNA reads TGTGCCAGCAGCTTAGACCCCCAGGAGACCCAGTACTTC.

The J gene is TRBJ1-5, the V gene TRBV27; TRBD1 matches at 10 bases. CDR1 and CDR2 (germline): MNHEY, SMNVEV (reference sequence). The CDR3 runs 15 residues. The trim removed 5 bases at V and 5 bases at J, leaving 6 bases unmatched. CDR3 in DNA: TGTGCCAGCAGTCCAGGGGACAGGGGATATCAGCCCCAGCATTTT. Amino acid sequence: CASSPGDRGYQPQHF.

V is TRBV13 and J is TRBJ1-3; D unclear. CDR3 length equals 15 residues. Germline V lookup: CDR1 PRHDT, CDR2 FYEKMQ (reference sequence). Trimming removed 0 bases from V and 4 bases from J, with 10 bases in between. The CDR3 sequence is CASSLGPSVGNTIYF. The CDR3 bases are TGTGCCAGCAGCTTAGGCCCCTCAGTGGGAAACACCATATATTTT.

The rearrangement uses TRBV5-6 and TRBJ2-5, with TRBD2 matching over 9 bases. This CDR3 has 15 residues. Germline-derived CDR1 and CDR2 are SGHDT and YYEEEE. V was clipped by 0 bases and J by 2 bases; unmatched bases: 2. CDR3 DNA sequence: TGTGCCAGCAGCTTGGAGCGGGGGGCACAAGAGACCCAGTACTTC. Translated, it gives CASSLERGAQETQYF.

The chain carries TRBV6-1 and TRBJ2-7; unclear D gene. Germline CDR1 is MNHNS and CDR2 is SASEGT. This CDR3 has 13 residues. V was trimmed by 10 bases and J by 2 bases, leaving 15 bases between them. The CDR3 is CATDSGSPYEQYF. CDR3 in DNA: TGTGCCACTGACTCCGGGTCTCCCTACGAGCAGTACTTC.

This rearrangement joins TRBV18 to TRBJ2-5, with 8 positions matching TRBD2. The CDR3 sequence is 19 residues long. V dropped 0 bases and J dropped 4; count of bases not matched to a gene: 16. The germline CDR1 and CDR2 sequences are KGHSH and LQKENI. The CDR3: CASSPPLPSGSLYRETQYF. The CDR3 DNA reads TGTGCCAGCTCACCACCGCTTCCCAGCGGGAGTCTTTACCGAGAGACCCAGTACTTC.

V and J are TRBV18 and TRBJ1-1; D perhaps matches TRBD1 (5 bases). V lost 4 bases to trimming and J lost 6 bases, with 15 bases between them. Germline CDR1 KGHSH, CDR2 LQKENI. The CDR3 has 14 residues. This CDR3 reads CASSRADGAAEAFF. Here the CDR3 DNA reads TGTGCCAGCTCACGTGCCGATGGGGCGGCTGAAGCTTTCTTT.

This chain uses TRBV27 with TRBJ2-5, with D perhaps matching TRBD2 (6 bases). V gave up 6 bases and J gave up 5 bases, with 19 bases separating them. The germline V gene has CDR1 MNHEY and CDR2 SMNVEV (reference sequence). The CDR3 is made up of 15 amino acids. Written as DNA, the CDR3 is TGTGCCAGCAGGGCCCTGGGCGGGGTGGTGGAGACCCAGTACTTC. Its translation: CASRALGGVVETQYF.

This chain links TRBV19 with TRBJ2-6; D remains unclear. The CDR3 contains 15 residues. The ends were cut back, 10 bases at V and 0 bases at J, with 13 bases in the middle. Looked up from germline, CDR1 is LNHDA and CDR2 is SQIVND (reference sequence). CDR3 sequence (DNA): TGTGCCACCTCATCCAGCGACTCTGGGGCCAACGTCCTGACTTTC. Amino acid sequence: CATSSSDSGANVLTF.